The 20 T cell receptor beta chains in this list originate from one sample, sequenced in a study of human T cells and chemical hapten exposure. Time point here: patch test 2, 6 weeks after DPC sensitization. Treatment described: therapeutic diphenylcyclopropenone sensitization with weekly scalp DPC. TCRdb recomputed calls from the RACE reads with MiXCR, one row per CDR3 protein. The data hold about 82,000 distinct CDR3 sequences, with around 7% observed a single time. The specimen comprised whole blood, sampled in connection with sensitization to the hapten diphenylcyclopropenone (DPC). Receptor source: a woman in her 30s with alopecia areata. Some clones in this sample may be carry-over from other donors' samples.

This clonotype was counted at least ten times. The rearrangement uses TRBV2 and TRBJ1-2; D might be TRBD1 (5 bases). The CDR3 spans 13 residues. V gave up 3 bases and J gave up 4 bases, with 9 bases separating them. Germline assignment: CDR1 SNHLY and CDR2 FYNNEI. CDR3 nucleotide sequence: TGTGCCAGCAGTGAGCAGGGACTCTATGGCTACACCTTC. Translating it yields CASSEQGLYGYTF.

The chain is built from TRBV6-5 and TRBJ2-4; the D is unclear. The length of the CDR3 is 16 residues. Trimming took 6 bases from V and 0 from J, leaving 15 bases between them. Germline assignment: CDR1 MNHEY and CDR2 SVGAGI. Written as DNA, the CDR3 is TGTGCCAGCAGCCTACGAAGGACCCTAGCCAAAAACATTCAGTACTTC. The encoded protein is CASSLRRTLAKNIQYF.

Ten or more counts support this clonotype. V and J are TRBV18 and TRBJ1-5; D remains unclear. The CDR3 sequence is 14 residues long. Germline V lookup: CDR1 KGHSH, CDR2 LQKENI. Trimming left V 2 bases short and J 1 base short, with 6 bases between. The CDR3 nucleotides read TGTGCCAGCTCACCAGGAGGCAGCAATCAGCCCCAGCATTTT. The encoded protein is CASSPGGSNQPQHF.

The sample holds many counts of this clonotype. The chain joins TRBV20-1 to TRBJ1-2; 8 positions match TRBD1. Germline V lookup: CDR1 DFQATT, CDR2 SNEGSKA (reference sequence). The V and J ends lost 1 base and 3 bases, in that order; junction bases with no gene match: 4. CDR3 length: 14 residues. CDR3 DNA sequence: TGCAGTGCTAGAGGTCCAGGGGGCCACTATGGCTACACCTTC. It yields the protein CSARGPGGHYGYTF.

This clonotype has at least ten counts. This rearrangement joins TRBV12-3 or TRBV12-4 to TRBJ1-1; 9 bases line up with TRBD1. This CDR3 is 14 amino acids long. V gave up 5 bases and J gave up 2 bases; unmatched junction bases: 3. This chain's CDR3 is CASSMGQGNTEAFF. CDR3 bases: TGTGCCAGCAGTATGGGACAGGGTAACACTGAAGCTTTCTTT.

This clonotype was recorded many times. The J gene is TRBJ1-4, the V gene TRBV20-1; no reliable D call. The length of the CDR3 is 16 residues. Germline loops: CDR1 DFQATT, CDR2 SNEGSKA (reference sequence). V gave up 3 bases and J gave up 7 bases, with 21 bases separating them. In nucleotides, the CDR3 is TGCAGTGCTAGTACCGGCCGAGGCCCCTTTGGTGAAAAACTGTTTTTT. The encoded protein is CSASTGRGPFGEKLFF.

This clonotype has a count of ten or more. The chain uses TRBV20-1 and TRBJ2-3; TRBD2 agrees at 7 bases. Germline V gene sequence: CDR1 DFQATT, CDR2 SNEGSKA (reference sequence). Germline trimming cut 0 bases from V and 3 bases from J; bases unmatched to any gene: 15. There are 18 residues in the CDR3. As DNA, the CDR3 is TGCAGTGCTAGAGATTTCCGCGGGTTGGGTAGCGGGACAGATACGCAGTATTTT. Encoded protein: CSARDFRGLGSGTDTQYF.

The chain links TRBV12-3 or TRBV12-4 to TRBJ1-2; D not certain. The CDR3 runs to 15 residues. V was trimmed by 1 base and J by 10 bases, leaving 19 bases between them. For the CDR3, the DNA is TGTGCCAGCAGTTTAGGTACACCCAGGCCAGCGTCCTACACCTTC. As protein: CASSLGTPRPASYTF.

This clonotype was seen a few times. The chain has TRBV5-4 and TRBJ1-3; D perhaps matches TRBD1 (6 bases). CDR3 length: 15 residues. Germline lookup yields CDR1 SGHNT and CDR2 YYREEE (reference sequence). The V end lost 1 base, the J end lost 4 bases, and 12 bases lay between the germline ends. CDR3 region: CASSLPQGRGNTIYF. The CDR3 DNA reads TGTGCCAGCAGCTTGCCACAGGGAAGGGGAAACACCATATATTTT.

This chain connects TRBV20-1 to TRBJ2-5; TRBD1 agrees at 7 bases. The CDR3 covers 13 residues. Germline loops: CDR1 DFQATT, CDR2 SNEGSKA (reference sequence). V shed 2 bases, J shed 3 bases, and the junction held 3 bases outside the gene matches. The CDR3 is CSARRGREETQYF. The DNA of the CDR3 is TGCAGTGCTAGAAGGGGGCGTGAAGAGACCCAGTACTTC.

This clonotype was seen repeatedly, ten times or more. The chain couples TRBV12-3 or TRBV12-4 to TRBJ2-3; D gene uncertain. The CDR3 runs to 13 residues. Deletions cut 3 bases from V and 4 bases from J, with 8 bases between. The CDR3 bases are TGTGCCAGCAGTTTTGGTATGGCAGATACGCAGTATTTT. Translated, it gives CASSFGMADTQYF.

This clonotype was seen more than once but under ten times. V and J are TRBV12-5 and TRBJ1-1; TRBD1 might be the D (5 bases). There are 17 residues in the CDR3. Between the trimmed V and J ends, which lost 2 bases and 0 bases, there was a span of 16 bases. Germline V CDR1 and CDR2: LGHNT, FRNRAP. This CDR3 is CASGLPPGRRLNTEAFF. The CDR3 DNA follows: TGTGCTAGTGGTTTGCCACCGGGACGGAGGTTGAACACTGAAGCTTTCTTT.

This clonotype was counted many times. This chain joins TRBV12-3 or TRBV12-4 and TRBJ1-5; 9 bases align to TRBD1. J gave up 9 bases and V 8 bases, and 29 bases lay outside the gene matches. This CDR3 region has 20 residues. The CDR3 DNA follows: TGTGCCAGCTTGGCCGGGACAGGGCAGTCTGATAAGACTAGAAAGCGGCCCCAGCATTTT. This codes for CASLAGTGQSDKTRKRPQHF.

A word on this clonotype: A read error may be the cause here, since a much bigger clone is one base away. This is likely a read error, given that the CDR3 carries no conserved phenylalanine or tryptophan at its end. The chain employs TRBV3-1 and TRBJ2-1; 7 positions match TRBD1. The CDR3 consists of 17 residues. The germline V gene encodes CDR1 LGHDT and CDR2 YNNKEL (reference sequence). V lost 3 bases, J lost 0 bases, and 8 bases stayed unmatched. CDR3: CASSHTSQGNSYNEQFL. The CDR3 DNA is TGTGCCAGCAGCCACACATCACAGGGGAACTCCTACAATGAGCAGTTCCTC.

This clonotype has only a few counts. The genes are TRBV5-1 and TRBJ1-2, with 9 bases that match TRBD1. Germline assignment: CDR1 SGHRS and CDR2 YFSETQ. The CDR3 runs 13 residues. Trimming cost V 4 bases and J 5 bases; bases outside gene matches: 3. CDR3 DNA: TGCGCCAGCAGCGGCGGGACAGGGTATGGCTACACCTTC. Translated: CASSGGTGYGYTF.

At least ten counts were recorded for this clonotype. The chain employs TRBV6-5 and TRBJ1-1; TRBD1 agrees at 9 bases. This CDR3 is 13 amino acids long. Germline V gene lookup returns CDR1 MNHEY and CDR2 SVGAGI. J gave up 4 bases and V 6 bases, and 3 bases lay outside the gene matches. CDR3 amino acids: CASRGTGFTEAFF. CDR3 DNA: TGTGCCAGCAGGGGGACAGGGTTCACTGAAGCTTTCTTT.

This clonotype was counted ten times or more. This chain links TRBV20-1 with TRBJ2-7; 8 bases fit TRBD1. This CDR3 spans 13 amino acids. V shed 6 bases and J 2 bases; nucleotides not matched to a gene: 6. Per germline, CDR1 DFQATT and CDR2 SNEGSKA (reference sequence). CDR3 DNA: TGCAGTGCCATCCGGGACAGGACCTACGAGCAGTACTTC. Translation gives CSAIRDRTYEQYF.

The gene calls are TRBV12-5 and TRBJ1-2; D possibly corresponds to TRBD1 (6 bases). CDR1 and CDR2 (germline): LGHNT, FRNRAP. This CDR3 region has 13 residues. Trimming shortened V by 5 bases and J by 4 bases, and 11 bases separated the two germline ends. CDR3 in amino acids: CASGLTGFYGYTF. The CDR3 DNA reads as TGTGCTAGTGGTCTCACAGGGTTCTATGGCTACACCTTC.

This clonotype was detected many times. The chain is built from TRBV5-1 and TRBJ2-5; D unresolved. Trimming removed 0 bases from V and 5 bases from J, with 8 bases in between. Germline V gene lookup returns CDR1 SGHRS and CDR2 YFSETQ. There are 13 residues in the CDR3. The CDR3 coding sequence is TGCGCCAGCAGCTTGGCGGGTTGGGAGACCCAGTACTTC. As protein: CASSLAGWETQYF.

This clonotype was recorded at least ten times. V is TRBV6-6 and J is TRBJ1-5; TRBD1 is a possible D gene (5 bases). Germline CDR1 is MNHNY and CDR2 is SVGAGI (reference sequence). Trimming removed 5 bases at V and 6 bases at J, with 14 bases between. This CDR3 spans 14 amino acids. The CDR3 coding sequence is TGTGCCAGCAGTCTCGACAGCCTCGGTCAGCCCCAGCATTTT. Protein product: CASSLDSLGQPQHF.